Following are 5 T cell receptor beta chains from one sample sequenced in a study of T-cell reconstitution after alpha-beta-depleted transplantation in children. A library of TCRbeta sequences, prepared with unique molecular identifiers, was generated. TCRdb passed the PCR reads through MiXCR, listing each CDR3 protein once. The data contain fewer than 400,000 distinct CDR3 sequences, roughly 25% of them singletons. Sequences were derived from PBMCs, mostly from graft donor cells, sampled 180 days after TCRalphabeta/CD19-depleted stem cell transplant. The receptors come from a male patient younger than 18 who had a stem cell transplant for acute lymphoblastic leukemia, so the T cells may come from the graft donor.

The table lists this clonotype with a few counts. The rearrangement joins TRBV7-9 to TRBJ2-7, with no clear D. This CDR3 has 14 residues. Germline V lookup: CDR1 SEHNR, CDR2 FQNEAQ (reference sequence). V was pared by 6 bases and J by 4 bases, with 16 bases between. Written as DNA, the CDR3 is TGTGCCAGCAGATCGACGGGCCTCGGGTACGAGCAGTACTTC. It is translated as CASRSTGLGYEQYF.

This clonotype was observed a handful of times. This chain connects TRBV9 to TRBJ2-5, with 11 bases fitting TRBD2. With V trimmed by 2 bases and J by 3 bases, 3 bases remained unmatched. CDR3 length: 15 amino acids. Germline V lookup: CDR1 SGDLS, CDR2 YYNGEE. CDR3 DNA sequence: TGTGCCAGCAGCGTTTCGACTAGCGGGAAAGAGACCCAGTACTTC. It codes for CASSVSTSGKETQYF.

Notes on this clonotype: A much larger clonotype is one base distant, so this may be a read error. This chain uses TRBV4-2 with TRBJ2-7; 7 bases agree with TRBD2. Germline V gene data show CDR1 as LGHNA and CDR2 as YNFKEQ. The CDR3 length is 15 residues. The CDR3 reads CASSQDRGRAYEQHF. The CDR3 bases are TGTGCCAGCAGCCAAGATCGGGGGAGGGCCTACGAGCAGCACTTC.

At least ten counts were recorded for this clonotype. The chain is built from TRBV5-1 and TRBJ2-1; 8 bases map to TRBD2. The CDR3 extends over 16 amino acids. The germline V gene encodes CDR1 SGHRS and CDR2 YFSETQ. V gave up 1 base and J gave up 5 bases; unmatched junction bases: 8. Here the CDR3 DNA reads TGCGCCAGCAGCTTGATCGGGAGGGCCCCTAACAATGAGCAGTTCTTC. Protein sequence: CASSLIGRAPNNEQFF.

The chain is built from TRBV7-9 and TRBJ1-2; D is unclear. CDR3 size: 15 residues. V lost 5 bases and J 0 bases, leaving 13 bases between the germline ends. Germline V CDR1 and CDR2: SEHNR, FQNEAQ (reference sequence). CDR3 protein: CASSGWNPPNYGYTF. For the CDR3, the DNA is TGTGCCAGCAGCGGGTGGAATCCTCCTAACTATGGCTACACCTTC. Combining the CDR3 with reference TRBV7-9 and TRBJ1-2 gives the whole variable domain DTGVSQNPRHKITKRGQNVTFRCDPISEHNRLYWYRQTLGQGPEFLTYFQNEAQLEKSRLLSDRFSAERPKGSFSTLEIQRTEQGDSAMYLCASSGWNPPNYGYTFGSGTRLTVV.